This T cell receptor (beta chain) stems from a study of blood T cells in healthy people across ages. Findings and caveats of the study: Aged donors had fewer naive CD4+ cells and lower diversity than long-lived donors.

Note on this clonotype: No antigen is known for it.

V was cut by 1 base and J by 0 bases, with 10 bases left in between. The CDR3 spans 15 residues. The germline gives CDR1 SGHRS, CDR2 YFSETQ. Sample-barcoded 5' priming and a J-beta primer mix drove a second PCR of roughly 7 to 11 cycles. TCRdb re-called the 5' RACE reads with MiXCR, one entry per CDR3 protein. The data show hundreds of thousands of distinct CDR3 sequences, around 38% seen once. The sequence derives from an older man in good health. V and J are TRBV5-1 and TRBJ2-5; the D gene is possibly TRBD1 (6 bases). The sequenced material came from blood. The CDR3 nucleotides are TGCGCCAGCAGCTTGAGCAGGGGCCACCAAGAGACCCAGTACTTC. Its protein is CASSLSRGHQETQYF.